The 7 T cell receptor beta chains reported below all come from one sample, sequenced in a study of T cell responses to AZD1222 COVID-19 vaccine. The method was immunoSEQ multiplex PCR; TCRdb's version includes in-frame clones alone and lacks a portion of them. The sample yields about 110,000 clones, more than 85% seen once. The source material was peripheral blood, sampled on day 0 of AZD1222 vaccination. These TCRs come from an adult in good health.

The chain links TRBV30 to TRBJ2-7; TRBD1 is a possible D gene (6 bases). The CDR3 length is 13 residues. V was clipped by 5 bases and J by 0 bases, with 11 bases between them. Germline V gene sequence: CDR1 GTSNPN, CDR2 SVGIG (reference sequence). The CDR3 DNA is TGTGCCTGGGCAGGACAGAGCTCCTACGAGCAGTACTTC. Its protein product is CAWAGQSSYEQYF.

The chain combines TRBV11-2 with TRBJ1-2; D gene ambiguous. The ends were cut back, 1 base at V and 1 base at J, with 13 bases in the middle. CDR1 and CDR2 (germline): SGHAT, FQNNGV. The CDR3 covers 16 residues. The CDR3 loop reads CASSLGQLGHNYGYTF. The CDR3 DNA is TGTGCCAGCAGCTTAGGCCAGCTAGGGCATAACTATGGCTACACCTTC.

The rearrangement joins TRBV27 to TRBJ2-6, with 7 bases fitting TRBD2. The CDR3 sequence is 17 residues long. Germline values: CDR1 MNHEY, CDR2 SMNVEV (reference sequence). J was trimmed by 0 bases and V by 5 bases; bases with no gene match: 7. The CDR3 DNA is TGTGCCAGCAGTCCACGGGGGGTCATCTCTGGGGCCAACGTCCTGACTTTC. Amino acid sequence: CASSPRGVISGANVLTF. The full variable domain, with the rest looked up from reference TRBV27 and TRBJ2-6, is EAQVTQNPRYLITVTGKKLTVTCSQNMNHEYMSWYRQDPGLGLRQIYYSMNVEVTDKGDVPEGYKVSRKEKRNFPLILESPSPNQTSLYFCASSPRGVISGANVLTFGAGSRLTVL.

This clone was seen more than once but under ten times. The genes are TRBV2 and TRBJ1-1; possible D gene TRBD1, 6 bases. Germline V gene sequence: CDR1 SNHLY, CDR2 FYNNEI. The CDR3 is 14 residues long. V gave up 6 bases and J gave up 5 bases, with 16 bases separating them. The CDR3 DNA reads TGTGCCAGCAGGGACCGGGGGGCAGTAACTGAAGCTTTCTTT. Encoded protein: CASRDRGAVTEAFF. The variable domain in full, completed from reference TRBV2 and TRBJ1-1, reads EPEVTQTPSHQVTQMGQEVILRCVPISNHLYFYWYRQILGQKVEFLVSFYNNEISEKSEIFDDQFSVERPDGSNFTLKIRSTKLEDSAMYFCASRDRGAVTEAFFGQGTRLTVV.

The rearrangement joins TRBV4-1 to TRBJ2-7; weak D call: TRBD2 (6 bases). CDR1 MGHRA and CDR2 YSYEKL come from the germline V gene. V was trimmed by 1 base and J by 2 bases, leaving 21 bases between them. The CDR3 is 18 amino acids. CDR3 residues: CASSQAPFSSETPYEQYF. The CDR3, as DNA: TGCGCCAGCAGCCAAGCCCCGTTTTCTAGCGAGACGCCCTACGAGCAGTACTTC.

V usage is TRBV6-5 and J usage is TRBJ2-2, with no clear D. The CDR3 has 13 amino acids. CDR1 and CDR2 (germline): MNHEY, SVGAGI. Trimming stripped 2 bases from V and 4 bases from J, with 5 bases between. The CDR3 here is CASSYDVTGELFF. CDR3 coding DNA: TGTGCCAGCAGTTACGACGTCACCGGGGAGCTGTTTTTT.

This sequence joins TRBV7-2 and TRBJ2-1, with 13 nucleotides matching TRBD2. Trimming at V came to 4 bases and at J to 6 bases, leaving 3 bases not matched to a gene. The CDR3 is 15 amino acids. CDR1 is SGHTA and CDR2 is FQGNSA in the germline V gene. CDR3 in amino acids: CASSWGLAGTNEQFF. The CDR3 bases are TGTGCCAGCAGCTGGGGACTAGCGGGAACCAATGAGCAGTTCTTC. The complete variable domain, with remaining parts taken from reference TRBV7-2 and TRBJ2-1, reads GAGVSQSPSNKVTEKGKDVELRCDPISGHTALYWYRQSLGQGLEFLIYFQGNSAPDKSGLPSDRFSAERTGGSVSTLTIQRTQQEDSAVYLCASSWGLAGTNEQFFGPGTRLTVL.